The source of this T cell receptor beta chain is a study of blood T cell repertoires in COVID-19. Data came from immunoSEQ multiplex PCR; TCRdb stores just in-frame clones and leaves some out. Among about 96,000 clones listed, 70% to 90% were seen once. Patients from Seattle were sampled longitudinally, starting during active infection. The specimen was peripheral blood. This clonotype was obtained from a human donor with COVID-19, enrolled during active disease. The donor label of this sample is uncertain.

The CDR3 coding sequence is TGCGCCAGCAGCCAAGACCTCCTAAGCAATCAGCCCCAGCATTTT. It translates to CASSQDLLSNQPQHF. The chain is built from TRBV4-1 and TRBJ1-5; D is undetermined. The CDR3 runs to 15 residues. Germline lookup yields CDR1 MGHRA and CDR2 YSYEKL. The V gene lost 0 bases and the J gene lost 1 base, with 7 bases spanning the gap.